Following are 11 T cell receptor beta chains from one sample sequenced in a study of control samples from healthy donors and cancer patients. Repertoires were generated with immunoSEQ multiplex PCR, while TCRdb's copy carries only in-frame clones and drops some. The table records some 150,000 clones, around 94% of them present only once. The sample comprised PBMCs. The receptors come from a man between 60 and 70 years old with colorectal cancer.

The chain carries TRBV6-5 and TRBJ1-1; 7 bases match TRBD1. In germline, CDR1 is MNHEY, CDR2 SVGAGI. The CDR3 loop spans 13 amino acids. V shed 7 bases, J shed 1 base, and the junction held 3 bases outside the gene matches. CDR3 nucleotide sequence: TGTGCCAGCATCCGGACAGGGAACACTGAAGCTTTCTTT. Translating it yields CASIRTGNTEAFF.

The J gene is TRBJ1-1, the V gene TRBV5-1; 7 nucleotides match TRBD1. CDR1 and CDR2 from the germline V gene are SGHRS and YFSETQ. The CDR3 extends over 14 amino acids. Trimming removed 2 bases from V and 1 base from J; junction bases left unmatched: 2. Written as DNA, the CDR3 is TGCGCCAGCAGCTTACAGGGGACGAACACTGAAGCTTTCTTT. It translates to CASSLQGTNTEAFF. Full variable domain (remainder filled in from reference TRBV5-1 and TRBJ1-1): KAGVTQTPRYLIKTRGQQVTLSCSPISGHRSVSWYQQTPGQGLQFLFEYFSETQRNKGNFPGRFSGRQFSNSRSEMNVSTLELGDSALYLCASSLQGTNTEAFFGQGTRLTVV.

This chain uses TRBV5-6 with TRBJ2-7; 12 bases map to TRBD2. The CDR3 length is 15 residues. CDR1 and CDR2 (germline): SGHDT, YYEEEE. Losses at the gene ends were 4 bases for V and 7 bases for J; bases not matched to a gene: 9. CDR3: CASSVTSGGPREQYF. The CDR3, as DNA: TGTGCCAGCAGCGTTACTAGCGGGGGGCCGAGGGAGCAGTACTTC.

CDR3 DNA: TGTGCCAGCGTATCAAGAGCAAACTATGGCTACACCTTC. Translating it yields CASVSRANYGYTF. The chain recombines TRBV6-5 with TRBJ1-2; D unclear. The CDR3 has 13 amino acids. CDR1 and CDR2 (germline): MNHEY, SVGAGI. V was clipped by 8 bases and J by 2 bases, with 12 bases between them.

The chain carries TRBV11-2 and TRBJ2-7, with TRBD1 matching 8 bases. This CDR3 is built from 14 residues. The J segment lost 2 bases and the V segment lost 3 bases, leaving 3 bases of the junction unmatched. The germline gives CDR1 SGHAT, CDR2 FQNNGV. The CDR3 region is CASSFGQGPYEQYF. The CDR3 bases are TGTGCCAGCAGCTTTGGACAGGGACCCTACGAGCAGTACTTC.

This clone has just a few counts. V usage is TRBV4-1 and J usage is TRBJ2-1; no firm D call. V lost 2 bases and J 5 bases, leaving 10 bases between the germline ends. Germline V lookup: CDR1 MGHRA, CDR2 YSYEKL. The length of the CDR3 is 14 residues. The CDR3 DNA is TGCGCCAGCAGCCAACGGCAGAGCAACAATGAGCAGTTCTTC. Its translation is CASSQRQSNNEQFF.

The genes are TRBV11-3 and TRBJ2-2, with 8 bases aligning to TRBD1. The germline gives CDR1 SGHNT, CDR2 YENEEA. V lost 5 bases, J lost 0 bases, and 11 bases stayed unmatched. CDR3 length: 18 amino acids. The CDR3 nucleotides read TGTGCCAGCAGCGCCGGGACAGGATCTCTCGCGAACACCGGGGAGCTGTTTTTT. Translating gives CASSAGTGSLANTGELFF.

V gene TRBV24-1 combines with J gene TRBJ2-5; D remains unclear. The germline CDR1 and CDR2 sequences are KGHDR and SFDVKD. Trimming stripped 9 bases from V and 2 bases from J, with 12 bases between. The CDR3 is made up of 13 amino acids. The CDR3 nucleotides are TGTGCCACCTCCGACAATTCTCAAGAGACCCAGTACTTC. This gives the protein CATSDNSQETQYF.

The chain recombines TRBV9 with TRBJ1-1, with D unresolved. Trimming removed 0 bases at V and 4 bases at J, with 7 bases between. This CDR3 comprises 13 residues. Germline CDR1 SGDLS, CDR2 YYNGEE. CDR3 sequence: CASSVETATEAFF. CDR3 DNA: TGTGCCAGCAGCGTAGAGACGGCCACTGAAGCTTTCTTT.

The chain's CDR3 is CAISPTGTDLRYGYTF. CDR3 DNA sequence: TGTGCCATCAGCCCAACCGGGACAGACCTTAGATATGGCTACACCTTC. V usage is TRBV10-3 and J usage is TRBJ1-2; TRBD1 aligns across 7 bases. CDR1 is ENHRY, CDR2 SYGVKD, per germline. V dropped 6 bases and J dropped 5; count of bases not matched to a gene: 15. The CDR3 totals 16 residues.

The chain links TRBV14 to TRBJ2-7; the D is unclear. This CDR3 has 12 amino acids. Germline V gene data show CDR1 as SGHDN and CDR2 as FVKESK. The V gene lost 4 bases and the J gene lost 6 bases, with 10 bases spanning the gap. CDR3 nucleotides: TGTGCCAGCAGCCCGACACTCATCGAGCAGTACTTC. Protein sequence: CASSPTLIEQYF.